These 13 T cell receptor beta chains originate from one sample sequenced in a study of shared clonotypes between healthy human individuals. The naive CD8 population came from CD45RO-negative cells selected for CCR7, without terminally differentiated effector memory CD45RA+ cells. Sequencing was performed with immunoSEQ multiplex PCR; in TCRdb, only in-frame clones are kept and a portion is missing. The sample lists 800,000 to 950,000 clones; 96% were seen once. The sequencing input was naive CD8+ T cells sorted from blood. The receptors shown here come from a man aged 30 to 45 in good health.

CDR3 bases: TGTGCCACACTGAACCAGGCAGGAGGCACAGATACGCAGTATTTT. This encodes CATLNQAGGTDTQYF. This rearrangement joins TRBV2 to TRBJ2-3; D unclear. Trimming removed 10 bases at V and 1 base at J, with 18 bases between. Germline lookup yields CDR1 SNHLY and CDR2 FYNNEI. The CDR3 has 15 residues.

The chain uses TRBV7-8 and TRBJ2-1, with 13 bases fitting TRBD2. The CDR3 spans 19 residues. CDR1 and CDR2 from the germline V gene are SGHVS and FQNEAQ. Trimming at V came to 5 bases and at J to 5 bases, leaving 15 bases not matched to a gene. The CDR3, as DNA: TGTGCCAGCAGCCCACTACCCACGTCCGGGACTAGCGGGGACAATGAGCAGTTCTTC. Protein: CASSPLPTSGTSGDNEQFF.

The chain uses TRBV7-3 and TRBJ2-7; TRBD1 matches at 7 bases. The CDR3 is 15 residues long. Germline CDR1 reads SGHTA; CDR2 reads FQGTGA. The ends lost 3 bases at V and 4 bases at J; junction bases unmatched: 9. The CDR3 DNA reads TGTGCCAGCAGCTTGCGACAGGGTATGGGTTACGAGCAGTACTTC. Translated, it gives CASSLRQGMGYEQYF.

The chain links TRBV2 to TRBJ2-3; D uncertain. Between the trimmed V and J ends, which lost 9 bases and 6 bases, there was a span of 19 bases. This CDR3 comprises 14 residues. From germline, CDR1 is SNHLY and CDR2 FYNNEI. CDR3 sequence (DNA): TGTGCCAGGCGCCTTGAGATGTCCATGGATACGCAGTATTTT. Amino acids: CARRLEMSMDTQYF.

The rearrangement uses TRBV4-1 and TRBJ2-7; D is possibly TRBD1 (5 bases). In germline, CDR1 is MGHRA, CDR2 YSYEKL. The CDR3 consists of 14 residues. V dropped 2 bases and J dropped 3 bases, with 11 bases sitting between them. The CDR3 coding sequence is TGCGCCAGCAGCCAATCCGTGACAGACTACGAGCAGTACTTC. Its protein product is CASSQSVTDYEQYF.

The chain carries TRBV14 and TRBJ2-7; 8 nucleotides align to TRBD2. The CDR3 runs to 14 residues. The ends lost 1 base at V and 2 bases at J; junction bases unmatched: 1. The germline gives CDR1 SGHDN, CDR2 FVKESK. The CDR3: CASSQGSGTYEQYF. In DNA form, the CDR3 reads TGTGCCAGCAGCCAAGGTAGCGGGACCTACGAGCAGTACTTC.

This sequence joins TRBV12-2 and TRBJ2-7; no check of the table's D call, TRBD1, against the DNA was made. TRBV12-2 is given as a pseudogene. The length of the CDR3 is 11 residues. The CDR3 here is CASGGTYEQYF. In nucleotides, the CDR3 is TGTGCAAGTGGGGGCACCTACGAGCAGTACTTC.

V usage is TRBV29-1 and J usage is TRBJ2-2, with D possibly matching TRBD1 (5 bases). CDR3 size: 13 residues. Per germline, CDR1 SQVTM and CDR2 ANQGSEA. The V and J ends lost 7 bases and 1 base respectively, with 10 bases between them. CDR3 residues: CSATTGNTGELFF. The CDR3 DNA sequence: TGCAGCGCCACCACAGGGAACACCGGGGAGCTGTTTTTT.

CDR3 coding DNA: TGTGCCTGTCGACGCGGGACGGGAGCGGGTGAGCAGTACTTC. Amino acids: CACRRGTGAGEQYF. V is TRBV30 and J is TRBJ2-7; D may be TRBD2 (6 bases). Trimming stripped 6 bases from V and 7 bases from J, with 22 bases between. This CDR3 spans 14 amino acids. CDR1 is GTSNPN, CDR2 SVGIG, per germline (reference sequence). Full variable domain (rest looked up from reference TRBV30 and TRBJ2-7): SQTIHQWPATLVQPVGSPLSLECTVEGTSNPNLYWYRQAAGRGLQLLFYSVGIGQISSEVPQNLSASRPQDRQFILSSKKLLLSDSGFYLCACRRGTGAGEQYFGPGTRLTVT.

The CDR3 DNA follows: TGTGCCAGCAGCTTATCGTTCTGGGGACTAGTATCTGACAATGAGCAGTTCTTC. It codes for CASSLSFWGLVSDNEQFF. The V and J genes are TRBV7-8 and TRBJ2-1; 8 bases fit TRBD2. The CDR3 length is 18 residues. Per the germline V gene, CDR1 is SGHVS and CDR2 is FQNEAQ. The J segment lost 5 bases and the V segment lost 2 bases, leaving 14 bases of the junction unmatched.

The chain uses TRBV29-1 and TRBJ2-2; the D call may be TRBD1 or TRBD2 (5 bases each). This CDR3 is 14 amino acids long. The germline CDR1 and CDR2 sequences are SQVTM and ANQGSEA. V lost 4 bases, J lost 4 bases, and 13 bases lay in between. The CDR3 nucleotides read TGCAGCGTTGTGTTACAGGAGGTCACCGGGGAGCTGTTTTTT. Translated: CSVVLQEVTGELFF.

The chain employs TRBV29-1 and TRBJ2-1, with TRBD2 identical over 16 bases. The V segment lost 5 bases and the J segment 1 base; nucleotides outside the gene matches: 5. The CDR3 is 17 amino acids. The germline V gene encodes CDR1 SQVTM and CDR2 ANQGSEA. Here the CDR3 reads CSVPPGLAGGSYNEQFF. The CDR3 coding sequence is TGCAGCGTTCCTCCGGGACTAGCGGGGGGGTCCTACAATGAGCAGTTCTTC.

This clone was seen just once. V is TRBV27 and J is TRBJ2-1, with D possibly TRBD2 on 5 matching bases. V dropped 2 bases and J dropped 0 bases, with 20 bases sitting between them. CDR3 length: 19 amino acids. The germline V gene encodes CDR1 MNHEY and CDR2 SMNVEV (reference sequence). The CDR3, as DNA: TGTGCCAGCAGTTTACGACTCGGTGCTAGCCGAAACTCCTACAATGAGCAGTTCTTC. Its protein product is CASSLRLGASRNSYNEQFF.